This T cell receptor beta chain was captured in a study of tumor and adjacent non-tumor tissue in lung cancer. Details on this clonotype: Its ends do not fully match the called genes, so a read error is possible.

Three rounds of nested PCR, following a modified ARM-PCR protocol, produced the TCRbeta library. TCRdb reanalysed the multiplex PCR reads using MiXCR and keeps one entry per CDR3 protein. Counted here are about 86,000 distinct CDR3 sequences, around three quarters occurring once; the ten biggest clones make up around a fifth. This CDR3 contains 17 residues. The germline gives CDR1 MDHEN, CDR2 SYDVKM. The template was RNA from unsorted bulk tissue. Distant lung tissue was collected more than 3 cm away from the tumor edge. The specimen was distant non-tumor lung tissue. The rearrangement uses TRBV28 and TRBJ2-4; 9 bases fit TRBD2. The sequence was collected from a woman between 50 and 59 years old with non-small cell lung cancer. The CDR3, as DNA: TGTGCCAGCACTTTACCCGCTAGCGGGATAGTCAAAAACATTCATTACTTC. It translates to CASTLPASGIVKNIHYF. Full variable domain (remainder filled in from reference TRBV28 and TRBJ2-4): DVKVTQSSRYLVKRTGEKVFLECVQDMDHENMFWYRQDPGLGLRLIYFSYDVKMKEKGDIPEGYSVSREKKERFSLILESASTNQTSMYLCASTLPASGIVKNIHYFGAGTRLSVL.